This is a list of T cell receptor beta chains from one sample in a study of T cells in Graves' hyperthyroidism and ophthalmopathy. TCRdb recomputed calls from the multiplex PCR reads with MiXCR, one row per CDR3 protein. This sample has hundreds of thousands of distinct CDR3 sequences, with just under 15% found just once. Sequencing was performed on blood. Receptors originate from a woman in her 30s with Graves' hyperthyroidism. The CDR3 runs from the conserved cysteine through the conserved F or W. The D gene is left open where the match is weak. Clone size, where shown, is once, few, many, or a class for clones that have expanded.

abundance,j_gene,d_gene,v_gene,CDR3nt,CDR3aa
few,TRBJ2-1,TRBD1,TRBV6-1,TGTGCCAGCAGTTCAGGACAGGGGAACTACAATGAGCAGTTCTTC,CASSSGQGNYNEQFF
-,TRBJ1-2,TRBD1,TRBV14,TGTGCCAGCAGCTTCGGGATGGGGACAGCCTTCTATGGCTACACCTTC,CASSFGMGTAFYGYTF
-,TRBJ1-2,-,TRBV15,TGTGCCACCAGCAGAGATGGCTACTGGGGAGCTGTTGATGGCTACACCTTC,CATSRDGYWGAVDGYTF
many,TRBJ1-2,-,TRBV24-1,TGTGCCACCAGTGGACCGACGGGAAACTATGGCTACACCTTC,CATSGPTGNYGYTF
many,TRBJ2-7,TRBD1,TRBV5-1,TGCGCCAGCAGCTTGGAGGGACAGGTTTCCTACGAGCAGTACTTC,CASSLEGQVSYEQYF
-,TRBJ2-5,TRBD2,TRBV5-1,TGCGCCAGCGGAACTAGCGGGCGAGCGGAGACCCAGTACTTC,CASGTSGRAETQYF
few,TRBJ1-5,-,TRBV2,TGTGCCAGCAGACCACAGGGAGTTCGGACCAATCAGCCCCAGCATTTT,CASRPQGVRTNQPQHF
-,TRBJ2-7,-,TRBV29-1,TGCAGCGCCACGGGGGGCGGGTACTACGAGCAGTACTTC,CSATGGGYYEQYF
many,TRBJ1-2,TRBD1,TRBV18,TGTGCCAGCTCACCTACGGGACAGACTAACTATGGCTACACCTTC,CASSPTGQTNYGYTF
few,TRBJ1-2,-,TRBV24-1,TGTGCCACCAGTGATTTCTCGGGAAATGGCTACACCTTC,CATSDFSGNGYTF
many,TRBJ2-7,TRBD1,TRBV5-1,TGCGCCAGCAGCTGGGGCAGGGGGCGGAACGAGCAGTACTTC,CASSWGRGRNEQYF
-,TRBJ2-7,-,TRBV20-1,TGCAGTGCTAGAGATTTGGGCGACTACGAGCAGTACTTC,CSARDLGDYEQYF
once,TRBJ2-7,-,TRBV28,TGTGCCAGCAGGGCCCCGACAGGACCCCTCTACGAGCAGTACTTC,CASRAPTGPLYEQYF
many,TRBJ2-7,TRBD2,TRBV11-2,TGTGCCAGCAGCTTAGCAGCGGGAGGATCCTACGAGCAGTACTTC,CASSLAAGGSYEQYF
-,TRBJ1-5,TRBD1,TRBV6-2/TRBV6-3,TGTGCCAGCAGGACCGGGACAGGGGGTATAGTGCCCCAGCATTTT,CASRTGTGGIVPQHF
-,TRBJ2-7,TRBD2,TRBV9,TGTGCCAGCAGCCTATCACTAGCGGGAGGAAACGAGCAGTACTTC,CASSLSLAGGNEQYF
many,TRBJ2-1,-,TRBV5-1,TGCGCCAGCAGCTTGGATATTGGGCCCCCGACAAATGAGCAGTTCTTC,CASSLDIGPPTNEQFF
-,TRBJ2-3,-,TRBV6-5,TGTGCCAGCAGTTACTCGTGGGCTCGCGCTGGCACAGATACGCAGTATTTT,CASSYSWARAGTDTQYF
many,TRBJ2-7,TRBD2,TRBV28,TGTGCCAGCACCCTAGGTAGCGGGAACTCCTACGAGCAGTACTTC,CASTLGSGNSYEQYF
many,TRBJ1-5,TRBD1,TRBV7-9,TGTGCCAGCAGCTTTGGATTAGGGACAGGCTATAGCAATCAGCCCCAGCATTTT,CASSFGLGTGYSNQPQHF
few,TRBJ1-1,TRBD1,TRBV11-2,TGTGCCAGCAGCTTTGGGACAGGGTTCCGGAACACTGAAGCTTTCTTT,CASSFGTGFRNTEAFF
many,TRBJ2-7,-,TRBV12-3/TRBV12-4,TGTGCCAGCAGTTTCCGGACCTCCTACGAGCAGTACTTC,CASSFRTSYEQYF
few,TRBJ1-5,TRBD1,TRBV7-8,TGTGCCAGCAGCCAGACAGGGATTTATAGCAATCAGCCCCAGCATTTT,CASSQTGIYSNQPQHF
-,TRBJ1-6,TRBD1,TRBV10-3,TGTGCCACAAGACAGGGTCGAAATTCACCCCTCCACTTT,CATRQGRNSPLHF
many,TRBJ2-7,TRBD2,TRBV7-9,TGTGCCAGCAGCTACTTACTAGCGGGAGGGGCCTACGAGCAGTACTTC,CASSYLLAGGAYEQYF
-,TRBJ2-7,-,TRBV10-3,TGTGCCATCAGTGAGTCGCCAGACGGGACCTACGAGCAGTACTTC,CAISESPDGTYEQYF
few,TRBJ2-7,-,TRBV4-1,TGCGCCAGCAGCCAAGATCTGCCGTCTGGGAACGAGCAGTACTTC,CASSQDLPSGNEQYF
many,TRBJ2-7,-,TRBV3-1,TGTGCCAGCAGCCAAGATGTGACCGGCTATTCCGCCTACGAGCAGTACTTC,CASSQDVTGYSAYEQYF
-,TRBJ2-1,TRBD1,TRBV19,TGTGCCAGTAAGGTCCCGGGACAGGGACAGGAGCAGTTCTTC,CASKVPGQGQEQFF
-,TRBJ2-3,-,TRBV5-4,TGTGCCAGCAGCTTGGATTCTGTCTCCCGCACAGATACGCAGTATTTT,CASSLDSVSRTDTQYF